Listed below are T cell receptor beta chains from one sample, sequenced in a study of T cell responses to AZD1222 COVID-19 vaccine. Here immunoSEQ multiplex PCR was the method, and the copy in TCRdb shows in-frame clones only, minus some. The data show 100,000 to 120,000 clones, with around 90% seen just once and over 6% held by the top ten. The sequencing here drew on peripheral blood, taken on day 0 of AZD1222 vaccination. The receptors originated from an adult in good health. Each CDR3 is given with its conserved first and last residue. A D gene is named only where the DNA matches it firmly. Clone size is stated in some rows and not others, as once, few, many or a class when expanded.

D gene | J gene | clone size | V gene | CDR3 protein | CDR3 DNA
. | TRBJ1-2 | . | TRBV6-2/TRBV6-3 | CASSSQSYFGGYTF | TGTGCCAGCAGTTCCCAATCTTACTTTGGTGGCTACACCTTC
. | TRBJ1-1 | . | TRBV6-5 | CASSLGGARDTEAFF | TGTGCCAGCAGTTTGGGAGGGGCGCGGGACACTGAAGCTTTCTTT
. | TRBJ1-1 | few | TRBV13 | CASSPPGGNEAFF | TGTGCCAGCAGCCCTCCTGGGGGGAATGAAGCTTTCTTT
. | TRBJ1-5 | . | TRBV27 | CASSPTGGGEQPQHF | TGTGCCAGCAGCCCCACGGGGGGGGGAGAACAGCCCCAGCATTTT
. | TRBJ1-2 | . | TRBV27 | CASSLNPGQAIYGYTF | TGTGCCAGCAGTTTAAATCCCGGGCAGGCTATCTATGGCTACACCTTC
TRBD1 | TRBJ2-2 | few | TRBV6-6 | CASSYSTGYGELFF | TGTGCCAGCAGTTACTCGACAGGGTATGGGGAGCTGTTTTTT
. | TRBJ2-1 | . | TRBV7-2 | CASSFTGRGNEQFF | TGTGCCAGCAGCTTTACGGGCCGAGGGAATGAGCAGTTCTTC
TRBD1 | TRBJ1-2 | . | TRBV12-3/TRBV12-4 | CASSFGTGLGYTF | TGTGCCAGCAGTTTTGGGACAGGGCTTGGCTACACCTTC
TRBD2 | TRBJ2-7 | . | TRBV18 | CASSPAETSGLFEQYF | TGTGCCAGCTCACCAGCCGAGACTAGCGGGCTATTCGAGCAGTACTTC
. | TRBJ1-2 | . | TRBV7-9 | CASSLTRDRPNYGYTF | TGTGCCAGCAGCTTAACGAGGGATAGGCCTAACTATGGCTACACCTTC
TRBD2 | TRBJ2-5 | . | TRBV9 | CASSLTSVQETQYF | TGTGCCAGCAGCCTTACTAGCGTCCAAGAGACCCAGTACTTC
TRBD1 | TRBJ2-7 | . | TRBV10-3 | CAISAVPGQGAHEQYF | TGTGCCATCAGTGCAGTTCCGGGACAGGGGGCCCACGAGCAGTACTTC
. | TRBJ1-1 | . | TRBV11-2 | CASSPRHNWVAFF | TGTGCCAGCAGCCCCAGGCACAACTGGGTAGCTTTCTTT
TRBD1 | TRBJ1-1 | few | TRBV10-2 | CASSGGTGTTEAFF | TGCGCCAGCAGTGGAGGGACAGGGACCACTGAAGCTTTCTTT
TRBD1 | TRBJ1-2 | once | TRBV5-1 | CASSPTGTGSSGYTF | TGCGCCAGCAGCCCAACCGGGACAGGGTCGAGCGGCTACACCTTC
. | TRBJ2-2 | once | TRBV24-1 | CATTETATGELFF | TGTGCCACCACGGAGACAGCCACCGGGGAGCTGTTTTTT
TRBD1 | TRBJ2-3 | . | TRBV24-1 | CATSGQGFDTQYF | TGTGCCACCAGTGGACAGGGGTTTGATACGCAGTATTTT
TRBD1 | TRBJ1-1 | . | TRBV19 | CASSSGTGGLNTEAFF | TGTGCCAGTAGTTCGGGGACAGGGGGACTTAACACTGAAGCTTTCTTT
TRBD1 | TRBJ1-4 | once | TRBV28 | CASSLGTGVGEKLFF | TGTGCCAGCAGTTTAGGGACAGGGGTGGGTGAAAAACTGTTTTTT
TRBD1 | TRBJ2-1 | . | TRBV27 | CASSYDRDSVQFF | TGTGCCAGCAGCTACGACAGGGACAGTGTGCAGTTCTTC
. | TRBJ1-2 | . | TRBV19 | CASSTTTGSYGYTF | TGTGCCAGTAGTACAACTACAGGGAGTTATGGCTACACCTTC
TRBD1 | TRBJ1-5 | . | TRBV28 | CASNSQGQGMQPQHF | TGTGCCAGCAACTCCCAGGGACAGGGCATGCAGCCCCAGCATTTT
TRBD2 | TRBJ2-5 | . | TRBV18 | CASSPRLAGQETQYF | TGTGCCAGCTCACCACGCCTAGCGGGACAAGAGACCCAGTACTTC
. | TRBJ2-1 | . | TRBV7-6 | CASSLVTGGTYNEQFF | TGTGCCAGCAGCTTAGTGACGGGGGGCACCTACAATGAGCAGTTCTTC
. | TRBJ1-6 | . | TRBV7-2 | CASSLAAPPSPLHF | TGTGCCAGCAGCTTAGCGGCCCCCCCATCACCCCTCCACTTT
. | TRBJ1-1 | . | TRBV2 | CASPRPNWGTEAFF | TGTGCCAGCCCACGGCCTAACTGGGGGACTGAAGCTTTCTTT
. | TRBJ2-5 | medium-sized | TRBV5-4 | CASSLALEETQYF | TGTGCCAGCAGCTTGGCACTAGAGGAGACCCAGTACTTC
. | TRBJ2-7 | . | TRBV6-5 | CASAGYLSYEQYF | TGTGCCAGCGCGGGGTACCTCTCCTACGAGCAGTACTTC
TRBD1 | TRBJ1-4 | . | TRBV6-1 | CASSEGTGVEKLFF | TGTGCCAGCAGTGAAGGGACAGGGGTCGAAAAACTGTTTTTT
. | TRBJ2-5 | medium-sized | TRBV29-1 | CSVVELSLETQYF | TGCAGCGTTGTAGAGCTTTCCCTAGAGACCCAGTACTTC
. | TRBJ2-1 | . | TRBV10-2 | CASRGSGGGQFF | TGCGCCAGCAGAGGATCAGGGGGAGGCCAGTTCTTC
. | TRBJ1-1 | . | TRBV11-3 | CASSFDTEAFF | TGTGCCAGCAGCTTTGACACTGAAGCTTTCTTT
. | TRBJ1-6 | . | TRBV29-1 | CSVSDRSYNSPLHF | TGCAGCGTTTCCGACAGGAGCTATAATTCACCCCTCCACTTT
. | TRBJ2-5 | once | TRBV5-1 | CASSLGAESWETQYF | TGCGCCAGCAGCTTGGGGGCGGAGAGTTGGGAGACCCAGTACTTC
. | TRBJ1-2 | . | TRBV28 | CASSFRVYGYTF | TGTGCCAGCAGTTTCAGGGTCTATGGCTACACCTTC
TRBD1 | TRBJ1-1 | . | TRBV18 | CASSQGTGGATEAFF | TGTGCCAGCTCACAGGGGACAGGGGGGGCAACTGAAGCTTTCTTT
TRBD1 | TRBJ1-6 | . | TRBV9 | CASSVETGGGNSPLHF | TGTGCCAGCAGCGTAGAGACAGGGGGCGGAAATTCACCCCTCCACTTT
TRBD2 | TRBJ2-3 | . | TRBV5-4 | CASSSGTLAGGRDTQYF | TGTGCCAGCAGCTCAGGAACACTAGCGGGGGGGCGAGATACGCAGTATTTT